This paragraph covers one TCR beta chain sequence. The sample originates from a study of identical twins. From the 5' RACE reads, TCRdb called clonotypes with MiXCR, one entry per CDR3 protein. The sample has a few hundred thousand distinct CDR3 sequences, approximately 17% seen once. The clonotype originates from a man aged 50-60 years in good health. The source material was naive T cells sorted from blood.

The CDR3 nucleotides read TGCAGTGCTCTCCCTAAAGGGGGCAAGTATTCACCCCTCCACTTT. Translating gives CSALPKGGKYSPLHF. The chain links TRBV20-1 to TRBJ1-6, with 7 positions matching TRBD1. This CDR3 contains 15 residues. Germline V gene data show CDR1 as DFQATT and CDR2 as SNEGSKA (reference sequence). The V gene end was trimmed by 5 bases and the J gene end by 8 bases; junction bases not matched to a gene: 12.